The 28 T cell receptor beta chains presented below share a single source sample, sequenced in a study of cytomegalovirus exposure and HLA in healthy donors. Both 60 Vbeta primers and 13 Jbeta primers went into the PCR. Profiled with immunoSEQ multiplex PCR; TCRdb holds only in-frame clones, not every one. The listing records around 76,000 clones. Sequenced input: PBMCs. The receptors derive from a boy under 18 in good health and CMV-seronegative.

The CDR3 coding sequence is TGTGCCAGCAGCATCCGGGACAGACCCTACGAGCAGTACTTC. Its translation is CASSIRDRPYEQYF. The chain joins TRBV7-8 to TRBJ2-7; TRBD1 matches 7 bases. V trimming: 5 bases; J trimming: 2 bases; junction bases outside the gene matches: 6. The CDR3 consists of 14 residues. CDR1 is SGHVS, CDR2 FQNEAQ, per germline. The full variable domain, rest sourced from reference TRBV7-8 and TRBJ2-7, is GAGVSQSPRYKVAKRGQDVALRCDPISGHVSLFWYQQALGQGPEFLTYFQNEAQLDKSGLPSDRFFAERPEGSVSTLKIQRTQQEDSAVYLCASSIRDRPYEQYFGPGTRLTVT.

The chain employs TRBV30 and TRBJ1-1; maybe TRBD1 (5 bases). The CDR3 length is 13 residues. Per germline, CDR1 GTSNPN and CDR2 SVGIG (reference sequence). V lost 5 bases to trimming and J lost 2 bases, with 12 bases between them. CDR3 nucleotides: TGTGCCTGGGGGGCGCAGGCTAACACTGAAGCTTTCTTT. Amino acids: CAWGAQANTEAFF.

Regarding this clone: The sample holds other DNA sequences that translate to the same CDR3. The CDR3 sequence is CASSQRALNSNQPQHF. The DNA for the CDR3 is TGCGCCAGCAGCCAGAGGGCCCTCAATAGCAATCAGCCCCAGCATTTT. The chain is built from TRBV4-1 and TRBJ1-5; D unclear. V shed 3 bases and J shed 0 bases, with 12 bases lying between them. Germline CDR1 and CDR2: MGHRA and YSYEKL. This CDR3 contains 16 residues.

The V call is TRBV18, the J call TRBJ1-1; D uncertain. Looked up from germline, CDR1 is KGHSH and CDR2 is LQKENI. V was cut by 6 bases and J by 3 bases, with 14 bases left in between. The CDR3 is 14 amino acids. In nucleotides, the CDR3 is TGTGCCAGCTCGGGCTCCCAGTTCGACACTGAAGCTTTCTTT. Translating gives CASSGSQFDTEAFF.

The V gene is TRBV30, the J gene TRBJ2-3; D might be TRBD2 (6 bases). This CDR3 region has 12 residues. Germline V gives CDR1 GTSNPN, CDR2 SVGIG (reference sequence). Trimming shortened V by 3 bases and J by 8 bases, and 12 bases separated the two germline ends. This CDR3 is CAWRSSGGTQYF. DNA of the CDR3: TGTGCCTGGAGGTCCTCCGGGGGTACGCAGTATTTT.

CDR3 amino acids: CASSSGTENYGYTF. Written as DNA, the CDR3 is TGTGCCAGCAGCTCCGGGACTGAGAACTATGGCTACACCTTC. The chain links TRBV7-7 to TRBJ1-2; D may be TRBD1 (5 bases). CDR1 and CDR2 from the germline V gene are SSHAT and FNYEAQ (reference sequence). This CDR3 comprises 14 residues. The V and J ends lost 4 bases and 2 bases respectively, with 11 bases between them.

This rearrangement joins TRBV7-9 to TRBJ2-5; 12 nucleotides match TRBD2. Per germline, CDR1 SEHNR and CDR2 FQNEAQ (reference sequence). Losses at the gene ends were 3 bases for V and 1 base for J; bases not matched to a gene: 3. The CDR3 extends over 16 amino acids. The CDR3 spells CASSLTTSGGQETQYF. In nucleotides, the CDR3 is TGTGCCAGCAGCTTGACGACTAGCGGGGGCCAAGAGACCCAGTACTTC.

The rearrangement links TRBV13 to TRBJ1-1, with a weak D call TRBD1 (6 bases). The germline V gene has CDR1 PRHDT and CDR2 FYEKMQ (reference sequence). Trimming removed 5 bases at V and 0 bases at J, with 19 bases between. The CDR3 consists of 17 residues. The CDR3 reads CASSRGGEGAMNTEAFF. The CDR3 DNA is TGTGCCAGCAGCAGGGGGGGTGAGGGCGCTATGAACACTGAAGCTTTCTTT. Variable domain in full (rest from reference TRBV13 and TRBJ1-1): AAGVIQSPRHLIKEKRETATLKCYPIPRHDTVYWYQQGPGQDPQFLISFYEKMQSDKGSIPDRFSAQQFSDYHSELNMSSLELGDSALYFCASSRGGEGAMNTEAFFGQGTRLTVV.

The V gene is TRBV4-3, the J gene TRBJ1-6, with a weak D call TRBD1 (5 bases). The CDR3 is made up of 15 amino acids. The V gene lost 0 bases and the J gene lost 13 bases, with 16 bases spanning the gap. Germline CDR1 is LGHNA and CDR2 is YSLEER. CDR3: CASSQDVQGFSPLHF. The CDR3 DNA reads TGCGCCAGCAGCCAAGATGTCCAGGGATTTTCTCCCCTCCACTTT.

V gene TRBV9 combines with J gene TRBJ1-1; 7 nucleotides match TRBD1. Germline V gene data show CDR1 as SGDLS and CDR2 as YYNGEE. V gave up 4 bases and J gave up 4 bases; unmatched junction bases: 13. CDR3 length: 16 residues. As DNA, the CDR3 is TGTGCCAGCAGCCCTAGGATGACAGGGCGGTCCACTGAAGCTTTCTTT. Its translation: CASSPRMTGRSTEAFF.

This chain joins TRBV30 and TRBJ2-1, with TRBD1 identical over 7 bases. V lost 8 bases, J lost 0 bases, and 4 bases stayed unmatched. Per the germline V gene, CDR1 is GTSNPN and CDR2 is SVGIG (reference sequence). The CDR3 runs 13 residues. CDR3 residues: CAGDRSSYNEQFF. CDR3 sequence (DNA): TGTGCCGGGGACAGAAGCTCCTACAATGAGCAGTTCTTC. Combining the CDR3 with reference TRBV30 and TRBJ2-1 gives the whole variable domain SQTIHQWPATLVQPVGSPLSLECTVEGTSNPNLYWYRQAAGRGLQLLFYSVGIGQISSEVPQNLSASRPQDRQFILSSKKLLLSDSGFYLCAGDRSSYNEQFFGPGTRLTVL.

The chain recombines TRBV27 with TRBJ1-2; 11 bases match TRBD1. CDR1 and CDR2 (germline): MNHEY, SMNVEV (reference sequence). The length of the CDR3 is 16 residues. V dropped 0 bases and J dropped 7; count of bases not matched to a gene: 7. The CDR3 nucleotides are TGTGCCAGCAGTTTATCGATTGGACAGGGGGCGGTTGGCTACACCTTC. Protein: CASSLSIGQGAVGYTF.

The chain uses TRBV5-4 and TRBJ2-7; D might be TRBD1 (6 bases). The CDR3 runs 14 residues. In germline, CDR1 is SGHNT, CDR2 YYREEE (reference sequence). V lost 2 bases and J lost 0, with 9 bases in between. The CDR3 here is CASSFTGSSYEQYF. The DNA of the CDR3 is TGTGCCAGCAGCTTTACAGGGTCCTCCTACGAGCAGTACTTC.

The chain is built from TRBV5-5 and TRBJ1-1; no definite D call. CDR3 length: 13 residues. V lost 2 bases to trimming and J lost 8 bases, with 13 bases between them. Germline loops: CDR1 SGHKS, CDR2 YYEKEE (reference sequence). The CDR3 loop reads CASSFVFGPEAFF. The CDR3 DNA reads TGTGCCAGCAGCTTCGTTTTTGGCCCCGAAGCTTTCTTT.

The DNA of the CDR3 is TGTGCCAGCAGCTTAGGGACAGGGGTTACTGAAGCTTTCTTT. Its translation is CASSLGTGVTEAFF. The chain joins TRBV13 to TRBJ1-1, with TRBD1 identical over 8 bases. Trimming at V came to 0 bases and at J to 5 bases, leaving 2 bases not matched to a gene. The CDR3 is 14 residues long. From germline, CDR1 is PRHDT and CDR2 FYEKMQ (reference sequence).

CDR3 protein: CASSLERIDTGDAGELFF. The CDR3 DNA sequence: TGTGCCAGCAGCCTCGAGAGGATTGACACAGGGGACGCCGGGGAGCTGTTTTTT. This sequence joins TRBV4-2 and TRBJ2-2; TRBD1 matches 7 bases. Germline V CDR1 and CDR2: LGHNA, YNFKEQ. V shed 4 bases, J shed 6 bases, and the junction held 17 bases outside the gene matches. This CDR3 contains 18 residues.

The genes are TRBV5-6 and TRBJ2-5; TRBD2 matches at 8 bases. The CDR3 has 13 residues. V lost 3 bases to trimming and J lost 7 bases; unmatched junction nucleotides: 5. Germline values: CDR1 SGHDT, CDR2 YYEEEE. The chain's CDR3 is CASSWTSSGTQYF. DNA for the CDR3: TGTGCCAGCAGCTGGACTAGCTCAGGGACCCAGTACTTC.

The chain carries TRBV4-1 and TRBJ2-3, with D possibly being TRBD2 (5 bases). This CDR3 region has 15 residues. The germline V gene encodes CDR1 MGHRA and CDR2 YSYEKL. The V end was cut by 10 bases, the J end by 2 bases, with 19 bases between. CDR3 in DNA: TGCGCCACCGCGTTAAGCGGAACCAACACAGATACGCAGTATTTT. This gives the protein CATALSGTNTDTQYF.

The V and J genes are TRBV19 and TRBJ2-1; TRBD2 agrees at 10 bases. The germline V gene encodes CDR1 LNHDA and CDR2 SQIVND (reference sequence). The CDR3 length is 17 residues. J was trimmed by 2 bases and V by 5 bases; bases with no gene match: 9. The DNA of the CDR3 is TGTGCCAGTAGTCCCCGGGGACTAGCGCTTGCCTACAATGAGCAGTTCTTC. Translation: CASSPRGLALAYNEQFF.

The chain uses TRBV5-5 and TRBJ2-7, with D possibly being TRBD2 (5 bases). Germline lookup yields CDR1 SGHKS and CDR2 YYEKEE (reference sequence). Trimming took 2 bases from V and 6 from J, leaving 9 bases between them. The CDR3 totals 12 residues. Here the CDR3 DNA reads TGTGCCAGCAGCTTTTCAGGACTCGAGCAGTACTTC. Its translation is CASSFSGLEQYF.

The CDR3 coding sequence is TGTGCCAGCAGCTATCCTCCGGGACTTGGCGGACCCTACGAGCAGTACTTC. It translates to CASSYPPGLGGPYEQYF. The chain is built from TRBV5-6 and TRBJ2-7; perhaps TRBD2 as D (6 bases). Germline V gene lookup returns CDR1 SGHDT and CDR2 YYEEEE. The CDR3 has 17 amino acids. V dropped 3 bases and J dropped 2 bases, with 21 bases sitting between them.

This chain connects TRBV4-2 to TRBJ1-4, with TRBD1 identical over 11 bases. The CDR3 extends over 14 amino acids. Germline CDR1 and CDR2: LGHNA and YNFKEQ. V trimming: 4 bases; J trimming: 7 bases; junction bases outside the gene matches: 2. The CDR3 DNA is TGTGCCAGCAGCCGGGACAGGGGGGGTGAAAAACTGTTTTTT. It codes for CASSRDRGGEKLFF.

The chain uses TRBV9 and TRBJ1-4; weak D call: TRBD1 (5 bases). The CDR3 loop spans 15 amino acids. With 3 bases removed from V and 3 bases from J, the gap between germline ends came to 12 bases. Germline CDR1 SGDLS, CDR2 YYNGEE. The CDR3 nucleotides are TGTGCCAGCAGCGAGGAGACAGACCCTAATGAAAAACTGTTTTTT. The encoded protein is CASSEETDPNEKLFF.

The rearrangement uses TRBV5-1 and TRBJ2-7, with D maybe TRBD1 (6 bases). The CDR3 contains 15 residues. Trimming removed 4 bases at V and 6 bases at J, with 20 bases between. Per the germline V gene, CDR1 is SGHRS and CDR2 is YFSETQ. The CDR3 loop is CASSRSQGTLTEQYF. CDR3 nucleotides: TGCGCCAGCAGCCGTAGCCAGGGGACACTAACCGAGCAGTACTTC.

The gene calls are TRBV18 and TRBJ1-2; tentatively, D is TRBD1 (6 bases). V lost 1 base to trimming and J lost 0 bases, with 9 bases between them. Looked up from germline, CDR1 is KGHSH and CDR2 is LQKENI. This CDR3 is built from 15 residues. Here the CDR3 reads CASSPLQGSNYGYTF. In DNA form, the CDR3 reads TGTGCCAGCTCACCACTACAGGGTTCTAACTATGGCTACACCTTC.

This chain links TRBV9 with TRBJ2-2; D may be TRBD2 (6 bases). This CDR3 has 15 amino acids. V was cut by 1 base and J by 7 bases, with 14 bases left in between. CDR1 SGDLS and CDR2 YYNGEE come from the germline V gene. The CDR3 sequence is CASSVTGRRIGELFF. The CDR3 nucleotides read TGTGCCAGCAGCGTAACGGGGAGGCGAATCGGGGAGCTGTTTTTT.

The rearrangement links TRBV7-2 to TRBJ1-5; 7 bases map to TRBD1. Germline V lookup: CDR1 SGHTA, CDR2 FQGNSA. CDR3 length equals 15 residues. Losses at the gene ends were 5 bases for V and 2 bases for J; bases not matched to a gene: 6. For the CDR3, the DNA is TGTGCCAGCAGCATACAGGGGTTCGGCAATCAGCCCCAGCATTTT. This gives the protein CASSIQGFGNQPQHF. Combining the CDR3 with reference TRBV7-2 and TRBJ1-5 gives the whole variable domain GAGVSQSPSNKVTEKGKDVELRCDPISGHTALYWYRQSLGQGLEFLIYFQGNSAPDKSGLPSDRFSAERTGGSVSTLTIQRTQQEDSAVYLCASSIQGFGNQPQHFGDGTRLSIL.

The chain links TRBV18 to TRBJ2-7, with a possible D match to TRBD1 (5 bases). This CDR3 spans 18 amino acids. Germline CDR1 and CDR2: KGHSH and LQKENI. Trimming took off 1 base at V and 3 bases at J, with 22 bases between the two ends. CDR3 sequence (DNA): TGTGCCAGCTCACCACTACCCCCCCAGGGCAGTAGTGTCTACGAGCAGTACTTC. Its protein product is CASSPLPPQGSSVYEQYF.